The source of this TCR beta chain is a study of blood T cell repertoires in COVID-19. Study in general: T cells, B-cell-depleted T cells, or PBMCs provided the cDNA or gDNA that served as material.

CDR1 and CDR2 from the germline V gene are SNHLY and FYNNEI. CDR3 size: 14 residues. Trimming shortened V by 6 bases and J by 8 bases, and 19 bases separated the two germline ends. Grouping used clinical history reported by participants in a survey and questionnaire. This table comes from immunoSEQ multiplex PCR, and its TCRdb copy is limited to in-frame clones, with some not included. This table holds about 250,000 clones, around nine tenths found once. The chain combines TRBV2 with TRBJ1-2; D is unresolved. The receptor was derived from a woman aged 18-35 years who had recovered from COVID-19. Specimen: PBMCs or T cells enriched from blood (not recorded which). CDR3 coding DNA: TGTGCCAGCAGCCCCCACGCGGGGTCCTACGGCTACACCTTC. This gives the protein CASSPHAGSYGYTF.